A single sample is the source of the 2 T cell receptor beta chains below, sequenced in a study of cytomegalovirus exposure and HLA in healthy donors. Clones were read by immunoSEQ multiplex PCR, and TCRdb kept only the in-frame ones, dropping some. The data contain 95,000 to 120,000 clones, around 95% of them singletons. Sequencing used PBMCs. The receptor source for this set is a woman younger than 30 in good health and CMV-seronegative.

The rearrangement joins TRBV2 to TRBJ2-4; D uncertain. Germline CDR1 is SNHLY and CDR2 is FYNNEI. Deletions cut 5 bases from V and 0 bases from J, with 14 bases between. The CDR3 has 16 amino acids. CDR3 protein: CASSSGLTLAKNIQYF. The CDR3 coding sequence is TGTGCCAGCAGTTCGGGTTTAACTCTAGCCAAAAACATTCAGTACTTC.

This clone was observed once. The chain combines TRBV6-5 with TRBJ1-1; D unclear. The germline gives CDR1 MNHEY, CDR2 SVGAGI. This CDR3 region has 13 residues. V was clipped by 2 bases and J by 7 bases, with 11 bases between them. The CDR3 DNA reads TGTGCCAGCAGTTACAGGCGGGGTGTTGAAGCTTTCTTT. Translated: CASSYRRGVEAFF.